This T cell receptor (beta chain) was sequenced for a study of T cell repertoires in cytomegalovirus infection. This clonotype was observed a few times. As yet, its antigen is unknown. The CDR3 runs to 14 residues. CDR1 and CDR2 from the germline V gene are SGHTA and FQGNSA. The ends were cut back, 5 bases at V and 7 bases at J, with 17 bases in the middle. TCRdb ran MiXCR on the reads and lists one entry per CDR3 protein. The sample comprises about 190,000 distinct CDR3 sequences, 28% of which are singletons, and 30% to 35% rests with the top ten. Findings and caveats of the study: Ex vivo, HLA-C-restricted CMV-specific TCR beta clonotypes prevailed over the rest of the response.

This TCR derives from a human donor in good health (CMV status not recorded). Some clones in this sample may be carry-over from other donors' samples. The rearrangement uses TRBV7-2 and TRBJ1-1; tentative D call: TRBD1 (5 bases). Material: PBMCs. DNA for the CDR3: TGTGCCAGCAGCCCCCGCGGGGGGAAGATTGAAGCTTTCTTT. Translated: CASSPRGGKIEAFF. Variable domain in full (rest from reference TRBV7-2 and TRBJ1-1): GAGVSQSPSNKVTEKGKDVELRCDPISGHTALYWYRQSLGQGLEFLIYFQGNSAPDKSGLPSDRFSAERTGGSVSTLTIQRTQQEDSAVYLCASSPRGGKIEAFFGQGTRLTVV.